The clone carrying this TCR beta chain was recorded a few times. The antigen is unknown. TCRdb ran MiXCR on the reads and lists one entry per CDR3 protein. The sample includes some 700,000 distinct CDR3 sequences, 30% to 40% of them seen just once. This specimen comes from a study of T cell repertoires in cytomegalovirus infection. In the study overall: CMV infection together with matching HLA type was indicated by public TCR beta signatures.

Trimming cost V 4 bases and J 8 bases, with 9 bases left between them. The CDR3 has 13 amino acids. The germline gives CDR1 MGHRA, CDR2 YSYEKL. Whole-study findings and limits: Ex vivo, HLA-C-restricted CMV-specific TCR beta clonotypes prevailed over the rest of the response. Public TCR beta family frequency separated CMV-and-HLA carriers, including in an independent cohort.

This rearrangement joins TRBV4-1 to TRBJ1-6; D remains unclear. Sequences were derived from cultured PBMCs, sampled from culture after CMV antigen stimulation. This TCR was recovered from a human donor in good health (CMV status not recorded). Some clones in this sample may be carry-over from other donors' samples. In nucleotides, the CDR3 is TGCGCCAGCAGCCGTCCTTTCGATTCACCCCTCCACTTT. This encodes CASSRPFDSPLHF.